The 29 T cell receptor beta chains presented below share a single source sample, sequenced in a study of molecular identifiers for immune sequencing clone quantification. A single record per CDR3 protein comes from TCRdb applying MiXCR to the PCR reads. This sample carries tens of thousands of distinct CDR3 sequences, less than 20% of them seen once, and the ten largest clones take approximately 1.2%. Input material: naive CD8+ T cells from blood, with Jurkat cell RNA spiked in. Subset reported: FACS-sorted CD8+CD4-CCR7+CD45RA+ naive T cells. The receptors derive from a human donor in good health. Some libraries in this study had Jurkat cell RNA spiked in.

This clonotype has ten or more counts. The chain combines TRBV4-3 with TRBJ1-1, with 8 bases matching TRBD1. Per the germline V gene, CDR1 is LGHNA and CDR2 is YSLEER. The CDR3 has 18 amino acids. Unmatched junction bases numbered 13, after V lost 3 bases and J lost 1 base. As DNA, the CDR3 is TGCGCCAGCAGCCAGGGAGGTTGGCCCCAGGGGGCGAACACTGAAGCTTTCTTT. Its translation: CASSQGGWPQGANTEAFF.

Ten or more counts support this clonotype. This chain uses TRBV29-1 with TRBJ2-5, with 10 nucleotides matching TRBD2. CDR3 length: 15 residues. Trimming took 1 base from V and 4 from J; bases not matched to a gene: 6. Germline values: CDR1 SQVTM, CDR2 ANQGSEA. The CDR3 coding sequence is TGCAGCGTTGAAGGTTCTAGCGGGAGATCAGAGACCCAGTACTTC. This gives the protein CSVEGSSGRSETQYF.

This clonotype was seen more than once but under ten times. A clone one base away is much larger, so this may be a read error. The CDR3 nucleotides read TGCAGTGCTAGAGATTTGTTGGGACCGGTCACAGATACGCAGTATTTT. Its protein product is CSARDLLGPVTDTQYF. The chain recombines TRBV20-1 with TRBJ2-3, with D possibly called TRBD1 or TRBD2 (5 bases each). The CDR3 runs to 16 residues. The V end lost 0 bases, the J end lost 2 bases, and 15 bases lay between the germline ends. From germline, CDR1 is DFQATT and CDR2 SNEGSKA (reference sequence).

This clonotype was picked up many times. The chain combines TRBV7-9 with TRBJ1-4; the D is unclear. Germline CDR1 reads SEHNR; CDR2 reads FQNEAQ (reference sequence). The CDR3 consists of 15 residues. The V gene lost 1 base and the J gene lost 6 bases, with 12 bases spanning the gap. CDR3 sequence reads: CASSLVRGMDEKLFF. The CDR3 region has the DNA TGTGCCAGCAGCTTAGTGAGAGGGATGGATGAAAAACTGTTTTTT.

This clonotype was seen at least ten times. The chain uses TRBV4-3 and TRBJ2-1; D gene unclear. The V gene's germline CDR1 is LGHNA and CDR2 YSLEER. V lost 0 bases and J lost 2, with 11 bases in between. CDR3 length: 16 amino acids. The CDR3 DNA reads TGCGCCAGCAGCCAAGATTGGCAGGTCCCCTACAATGAGCAGTTCTTC. Translation gives CASSQDWQVPYNEQFF.

The rearrangement uses TRBV28 and TRBJ2-3; D may be TRBD2 (5 bases). Germline CDR1 is MDHEN and CDR2 is SYDVKM. The CDR3 spans 15 residues. The V and J ends lost 7 bases and 0 bases respectively, with 14 bases between them. CDR3 coding DNA: TGTGCCAGCATCGCGACTATATCTAGCACAGATACGCAGTATTTT. It translates to CASIATISSTDTQYF.

Comments on this clonotype: A read error is possible here, since a much larger clone lies one base away. The chain uses TRBV29-1 and TRBJ1-1; perhaps TRBD1 as D (6 bases). CDR1 and CDR2 (germline): SQVTM, ANQGSEA. This CDR3 is built from 14 residues. Trimming pared 0 bases from V and 2 bases from J, leaving 10 bases between. In nucleotides, the CDR3 is TGCAGCGTTGAAGACGCGGGGGGCAACACTGAAGCTTTCTTT. This encodes CSVEDAGGNTEAFF.

This clonotype occurred many times. The genes are TRBV28 and TRBJ1-5; a possible D gene is TRBD1 (5 bases). Germline loops: CDR1 MDHEN, CDR2 SYDVKM. Trimming removed 9 bases at V and 7 bases at J, with 13 bases between. The CDR3 consists of 12 residues. Written as DNA, the CDR3 is TGTGCCAGTCTAGGGGTAGTACAGCCCCAGCATTTT. Translated: CASLGVVQPQHF.

This clonotype was counted ten times or more. The chain carries TRBV19 and TRBJ2-3; D call uncertain. V lost 9 bases, J lost 1 base, and 11 bases lay in between. CDR3 length: 13 residues. CDR1 is LNHDA, CDR2 SQIVND, per germline (reference sequence). This CDR3 is CASSLIGTDTQYF. The CDR3 bases are TGTGCCAGCAGTTTAATTGGCACAGATACGCAGTATTTT. Variable domain in full (rest from reference TRBV19 and TRBJ2-3): DGGITQSPKYLFRKEGQNVTLSCEQNLNHDAMYWYRQDPGQGLRLIYYSQIVNDFQKGDIAEGYSVSREKKESFPLTVTSAQKNPTAFYLCASSLIGTDTQYFGPGTRLTVL.

In this sample, this clonotype turned up many times. The J gene is TRBJ2-7, the V gene TRBV4-1, with unresolved D. CDR3 size: 13 residues. Germline lookup yields CDR1 MGHRA and CDR2 YSYEKL. Trimming took off 1 base at V and 3 bases at J, with 7 bases between the two ends. CDR3 sequence (DNA): TGCGCCAGCAGCCAAGGCCTGAACTACGAGCAGTACTTC. Its translation is CASSQGLNYEQYF.

Comment on this clonotype: A much larger clone lies a single base off, so this may be a read error. The chain has TRBV10-3 and TRBJ1-1; D not resolved. The germline V gene has CDR1 ENHRY and CDR2 SYGVKD. V lost 2 bases to trimming and J lost 3 bases, with 22 bases between them. The CDR3 has 18 amino acids. CDR3 region: CAISEVAASSLGDTEAFF. CDR3 in DNA: TGTGCCATCAGTGAGGTGGCAGCATCCTCATTAGGAGACACTGAAGCTTTCTTT.

This clonotype occurred many times. This sequence joins TRBV15 and TRBJ2-7; no clear D gene. The length of the CDR3 is 18 residues. Germline V gives CDR1 LNHNV, CDR2 YYDKDF (reference sequence). CDR3 amino acids: CASTGPPEIRPTGHEQYF. The CDR3 region has the DNA TGTGCAAGCACGGGCCCCCCCGAAATACGCCCTACCGGCCACGAGCAGTACTTC.

This chain uses TRBV6-5 with TRBJ2-3; 9 bases align to TRBD2. Germline V gene sequence: CDR1 MNHEY, CDR2 SVGAGI. The CDR3 is 16 amino acids. The V segment lost 4 bases and the J segment 2 bases; nucleotides outside the gene matches: 7. Written as DNA, the CDR3 is TGTGCCAGCAGTTCATCGACTAGCGGATTCACAGATACGCAGTATTTT. As protein: CASSSSTSGFTDTQYF.

This clonotype was counted ten times or more. The rearrangement links TRBV15 to TRBJ2-3; possible D gene TRBD2, 5 bases. V lost 1 base and J 6 bases, leaving 17 bases between the germline ends. Germline V gives CDR1 LNHNV, CDR2 YYDKDF (reference sequence). The CDR3 length is 16 residues. This CDR3 reads CATSRALGLPRDTQYF. The CDR3 nucleotides are TGTGCCACCAGCAGAGCGCTCGGACTTCCCAGGGATACGCAGTATTTT.

This clonotype was seen repeatedly, ten times or more. This chain links TRBV9 with TRBJ2-3; D is perhaps TRBD1 or TRBD2 (5 bases each). CDR1 SGDLS and CDR2 YYNGEE come from the germline V gene. The CDR3 contains 14 residues. V shed 1 base and J shed 4 bases, with 10 bases lying between them. Written as DNA, the CDR3 is TGTGCCAGCAGCGTAATTTCGGGGCCAGATACGCAGTATTTT. This sequence encodes CASSVISGPDTQYF.

This clonotype was observed at least ten times. The chain is built from TRBV12-3 or TRBV12-4 and TRBJ2-2; TRBD2 matches 7 bases. V dropped 7 bases and J dropped 6; count of bases not matched to a gene: 8. CDR3 length: 14 amino acids. CDR3 coding DNA: TGTGCCAGCACCCGGACTGGGAGGGCCGGGGAGCTGTTTTTT. Protein: CASTRTGRAGELFF.

This clonotype came up many times. This chain connects TRBV24-1 to TRBJ2-1, with D possibly being TRBD2 (5 bases). The CDR3 consists of 13 residues. Germline loops: CDR1 KGHDR, CDR2 SFDVKD. V dropped 0 bases and J dropped 8 bases, with 7 bases sitting between them. The CDR3 spells CATSDLEEDEQFF. The CDR3 region has the DNA TGTGCCACCAGTGATTTGGAGGAGGATGAGCAGTTCTTC.

This clonotype was counted ten times or more. The germline gene is not matched at one end of the junction; a read error may be the cause. Here the CDR3 reads CASSPGGRGPDF. The CDR3 DNA follows: TGTGCCAGCAGCCCCGGAGGCAGGGGCCCGGACTTT. V and J are TRBV5-6 and TRBJ1-1; possibly TRBD1 for D (6 bases). Germline loops: CDR1 SGHDT, CDR2 YYEEEE. The CDR3 is made up of 12 amino acids.

This clonotype has ten or more counts. The chain carries TRBV12-3 or TRBV12-4 and TRBJ2-3; TRBD2 matches 10 bases. The CDR3 runs to 17 residues. J lost 1 base, V lost 6 bases, and 10 bases had no gene match. The CDR3 region has the DNA TGTGCCAGCAGCGACGGCGCTAGCGGGGGCGGCACAGATACGCAGTATTTT. It codes for CASSDGASGGGTDTQYF.

This clonotype was recorded at least ten times. The chain carries TRBV21-1 and TRBJ1-5; the tabulated D call, TRBD1, remains unverified against the DNA. TRBV21-1 is tagged as a pseudogene. There are 17 residues in the CDR3. CDR3 sequence: CASSKTVVGGSHQPQHF. The CDR3 DNA reads TGTGCCAGCAGCAAAACAGTAGTAGGGGGCAGCCATCAGCCCCAGCATTTT.

This clonotype was counted only a few times. This chain uses TRBV3-1 with TRBJ2-1; TRBD2 matches 7 bases. V lost 1 base and J lost 6; bases outside the gene matches: 9. The germline CDR1 and CDR2 sequences are LGHDT and YNNKEL (reference sequence). The CDR3 is 16 residues long. As DNA, the CDR3 is TGTGCCAGCAGCCAAGCTGGCGGGAGAGGGGTCAATGAGCAGTTCTTC. It yields the protein CASSQAGGRGVNEQFF.

This chain joins TRBV28 and TRBJ1-2, with 8 bases lining up with TRBD1. With 2 bases clipped from V and 3 bases from J, the junction kept 5 bases outside the gene matches. The germline V gene has CDR1 MDHEN and CDR2 SYDVKM. This CDR3 has 15 amino acids. CDR3 in amino acids: CASSLLDRAHYGYTF. The CDR3 coding sequence is TGTGCCAGCAGTTTACTGGACAGGGCACACTATGGCTACACCTTC.

At least ten counts were recorded for this clonotype. The chain links TRBV5-5 to TRBJ2-1; perhaps TRBD1 as D (5 bases). V lost 4 bases and J lost 6, with 14 bases in between. The CDR3 sequence is 14 residues long. Germline CDR1 SGHKS, CDR2 YYEKEE (reference sequence). CDR3 sequence (DNA): TGTGCCAGCAGCCCCACAGGAATGTCCAATGAGCAGTTCTTC. This gives the protein CASSPTGMSNEQFF.

This clonotype came up many times. This sequence joins TRBV3-1 and TRBJ2-1; tentatively, D is TRBD2 (6 bases). Germline lookup yields CDR1 LGHDT and CDR2 YNNKEL (reference sequence). The V end was cut by 5 bases, the J end by 6 bases, with 11 bases between. The CDR3 covers 13 residues. The CDR3 reads CASSGLAINEQFF. In nucleotides, the CDR3 is TGTGCCAGCAGCGGGCTAGCGATCAATGAGCAGTTCTTC.

With respect to this clonotype: It may be a read error: a sequence one base away is much more abundant. This sequence joins TRBV29-1 and TRBJ2-1; 7 nucleotides agree with TRBD2. The CDR3 is made up of 15 amino acids. In germline, CDR1 is SQVTM, CDR2 ANQGSEA. The CDR3 here is CSVEGGGYVDNERFF. CDR3 in DNA: TGCAGCGTTGAAGGGGGAGGGTACGTCGACAATGAGCGGTTCTTC.

As concerns this clonotype: This sequence may be a read error, since a much larger clone differs from it by one base. Since the CDR3 does not end with the conserved phenylalanine or tryptophan, this likely comes from a read error. This rearrangement joins TRBV4-3 to TRBJ2-3; no reliable D call. CDR3 length: 16 amino acids. Germline CDR1 is LGHNA and CDR2 is YSLEER. Deletions cut 0 bases from V and 3 bases from J, with 13 bases between. The CDR3 DNA follows: TGCGCCAGCAGCCAAGATCGTGGCAGCCTAACAGATACGCAGTATTCT. Residues: CASSQDRGSLTDTQYS.

This clonotype appeared many times. This rearrangement joins TRBV6-6 to TRBJ1-2, with D uncertain. The V end lost 7 bases, the J end lost 0 bases, and 9 bases lay between the germline ends. The CDR3 runs 13 residues. Germline CDR1 reads MNHNY; CDR2 reads SVGAGI (reference sequence). The CDR3 loop is CASTLDTNYGYTF. The CDR3 DNA reads as TGTGCCAGCACCCTTGATACTAACTATGGCTACACCTTC.

This clonotype showed up many times. The chain recombines TRBV7-9 with TRBJ2-7; 8 bases line up with TRBD2. Germline CDR1 SEHNR, CDR2 FQNEAQ (reference sequence). CDR3 size: 16 residues. The V segment lost 4 bases and the J segment 4 bases; nucleotides outside the gene matches: 12. CDR3 region: CASSSTLGLAGYEQYF. Here the CDR3 DNA reads TGTGCCAGCAGCTCGACATTAGGACTAGCAGGGTACGAGCAGTACTTC.

On this clonotype itself: At one end, the junction sequence differs from germline, possibly due to a read error. V and J are TRBV6-2 or TRBV6-3 and TRBJ2-7, with a weak D call TRBD1 (6 bases). Germline CDR1 reads MNHEY; CDR2 reads SVGEGT. The CDR3 length is 13 residues. The DNA of the CDR3 is TGTGCCAGCAGCTCAGGGGCCTCCTACGAGCAGCACTTC. As protein: CASSSGASYEQHF.